This TCR beta chain was obtained from a study of T cells after yellow fever vaccination. Study observations and caveats: The presence of abundant clonotypes contaminating from the bulk population was possible in FACS-sorted repertoires.

The table lists this clonotype with a few counts. The antigen is undetermined. One entry per CDR3 protein, called by TCRdb with MiXCR from the 5' RACE reads. The sample yields about 210,000 distinct CDR3 sequences, roughly 3% seen once. V lost 1 base, J lost 3 bases, and 8 bases stayed unmatched. The CDR3 has 16 amino acids. Germline assignment: CDR1 DFQATT and CDR2 SNEGSKA (reference sequence). The TCR originated in a man younger than 35 who received the YFV17D yellow fever vaccine. The genes are TRBV20-1 and TRBJ2-1, with 8 bases identical to TRBD2. Material: CD4+ T cells sorted from PBMCs, obtained 10 days after the yellow fever booster vaccination. CDR3 DNA sequence: TGCAGTGCTAGAGCCGCGAGCGGGGGCCTCTACAATGAGCAGTTCTTC. Translating it yields CSARAASGGLYNEQFF.